The 20 T cell receptor delta chains below come from one sample, sequenced in a study of gamma-delta T cells after stem cell transplantation. TCRdb re-called clones from the RT-PCR reads via CATT. This sample has around 3,200 delta-chain clones, with approximately 5% found just once. The material sequenced was gamma-delta T cells. The receptors derive from a human donor. It is not recorded whose cells these are; they may come from a transplant donor.

This clone was picked up a small number of times. A far bigger clonotype differs at one base, so this is likely a read error. This specimen includes other DNA sequences encoding the same CDR3. The genes are TRDV2 and TRDJ3; D possibly corresponds to TRDD3 (6 bases). V lost 0 bases and J lost 2, with 22 bases in between. Germline values: CDR1 GEAIGNYY, CDR2 EKD. The CDR3 runs 21 residues. The CDR3 is CACDTAERGRDNPWDTRQMFF. CDR3 DNA: TGTGCCTGTGACACCGCGGAGAGGGGGAGGGATAACCCCTGGGACACCCGACAGATGTTTTTC.

With respect to this clone: A far larger clone is only one base removed, so a read error is likely. Other DNA variants within this sample encode the same CDR3. The chain recombines TRDV2 with TRDJ1, with 7 bases identical to TRDD3. J gave up 0 bases and V 4 bases, and 10 bases lay outside the gene matches. CDR1 GEAIGNYY and CDR2 EKD come from the germline V gene. The CDR3 spans 16 residues. As DNA, the CDR3 is TGTGCCTGTGATCCGCTGGGGGGGGCATACACCGATAAACTCATCTTT. This sequence encodes CACDPLGGAYTDKLIF.

The table lists this clone with a few counts. A single base is all that separates this from a far larger clone, so a read error is likely. At the DNA level, this CDR3 is encoded by other sequences in the same sample as well. The chain carries TRDV2 and TRDJ1; TRDD2 is a possible D gene (5 bases). From germline, CDR1 is GEAIGNYY and CDR2 EKD. The CDR3 consists of 15 residues. CDR3 sequence: CACDTIGLHTDKLIF. CDR3 nucleotides: TGTGCTTGTGACACCATTGGCCTTCACACCGATAAACTCATCTTT.

As for this clone: A far larger clone is one nucleotide away, so this likely arose from a read error. This same CDR3 is encoded by further DNA sequences in the sample. This chain links TRDV2 with TRDJ1; unclear D gene. Germline CDR1 is GEAIGNYY and CDR2 is EKD. The CDR3 contains 16 residues. This chain's CDR3 is CACDTVTAMKADKLIF. The CDR3 region has the DNA TGTGCCTGCGACACCGTCACAGCGATGAAGGCCGATAAACTCATCTTT.

Notes on this clone: The protein TCRdb lists belongs to a much larger clone and differs from this DNA's translation at residue 6, which points to a read error; the protein shown is made from the DNA. The rearrangement joins TRDV2 to TRDJ1, with TRDD3 identical over 9 bases. This CDR3 is 19 amino acids long. Germline CDR1 GEAIGNYY, CDR2 EKD. Germline trimming cut 1 base from V and 6 bases from J; bases unmatched to any gene: 20. The CDR3 sequence: CACDTALGDTRRSENKLIF. In DNA form, the CDR3 reads TGTGCCTGTGACACGGCACTGGGGGACACCAGGAGGTCTGAGAATAAACTCATCTTT.

The table lists this clone with a few counts. Given a much more abundant clone one base away, this may be a read error. This sequence joins TRDV2 and TRDJ1; D is perhaps TRDD3 (6 bases). Germline V gene sequence: CDR1 GEAIGNYY, CDR2 EKD. The V and J ends lost 0 bases and 0 bases respectively, with 25 bases between them. There are 20 residues in the CDR3. This CDR3 is CACDTVDGYRPVGYTDKLIF. Here the CDR3 DNA reads TGTGCCTGTGACACCGTTGATGGATACAGGCCTGTCGGGTACACCGATAAACTCATCTTT.

In this sample, this clone turned up a few times. For this DNA, TCRdb reports the protein of a much larger clone, which diverges at residue 9, most likely from a read error; the protein presented here is translated directly from the DNA. The chain carries TRDV2 and TRDJ1; a possible D gene is TRDD3 (5 bases). The length of the CDR3 is 15 residues. Trimming removed 1 base from V and 0 bases from J, with 11 bases in between. CDR1 is GEAIGNYY, CDR2 EKD, per germline. The CDR3 here is CACDTVGTHTDKLIF. For the CDR3, the DNA is TGTGCCTGTGACACAGTGGGGACGCACACCGATAAACTCATCTTT.

In its sample, this clone was seen a few times. TCRdb assigns this DNA the protein of a much larger clone, which departs from its translation at residue 11; this likely reflects a read error, and the protein shown comes from translating the DNA. The chain links TRDV2 to TRDJ1; D might be TRDD2 (6 bases). CDR1 and CDR2 from the germline V gene are GEAIGNYY and EKD. The CDR3 spans 17 residues. Trimming left V 4 bases short and J 3 bases short, with 23 bases between. The CDR3 loop reads CACDRLPPSLRPDKLIF. The CDR3 region has the DNA TGTGCCTGTGATAGGCTTCCTCCATCGCTGAGACCCGATAAACTCATCTTT.

In the case of this clone: TCRdb has a much larger clone's protein, which differs at residue 9 from the translation of this DNA, likely because of a read error; what is shown is the protein translated from the DNA. This chain connects TRDV2 to TRDJ1; TRDD3 matches at 11 bases. Per germline, CDR1 GEAIGNYY and CDR2 EKD. J was trimmed by 4 bases and V by 6 bases; bases with no gene match: 9. The CDR3 has 15 amino acids. The CDR3 bases are TGTGCCTGTCTTCTACTGGGGGATAGGGGCGATAAACTCATCTTT. This codes for CACLLLGDRGDKLIF.

About this clone itself: TCRdb pairs this DNA with a much larger clone's protein that differs at residue 6, likely a read error; the protein shown was translated from the DNA. This chain links TRDV2 with TRDJ1; weak D call: TRDD3 (6 bases). CDR1 is GEAIGNYY, CDR2 EKD, per germline. Trimming took 3 bases from V and 1 from J, leaving 35 bases between them. CDR3 length: 22 amino acids. The CDR3 loop reads CACDPFPAVLGKESQPTDKLIF. The CDR3 nucleotides are TGTGCCTGTGACCCCTTTCCTGCGGTACTGGGTAAGGAATCACAGCCCACCGATAAACTCATCTTT.

In its sample, this clone was seen a few times. The TCRdb protein comes from a much larger clone and disagrees with this DNA's translation at residue 6, likely due to a read error; the protein given here is derived from the DNA. The chain joins TRDV2 to TRDJ1, with 8 bases identical to TRDD3. There are 17 residues in the CDR3. With V trimmed by 1 base and J by 1 base, 10 bases remained unmatched. Germline V CDR1 and CDR2: GEAIGNYY, EKD. In DNA, the CDR3 is TGTGCCTGTGACACAGAGGGGGATATAAGGTCCACCGATAAACTCATCTTT. Translated: CACDTEGDIRSTDKLIF.

This clone was seen a handful of times. The TCRdb record carries a much larger clone's protein, which differs from this DNA's translation at residue 8; a read error is the likely cause, and the protein listed here is the DNA translation. This sequence joins TRDV2 and TRDJ1, with no clear D. CDR3 length equals 15 residues. Germline V gene sequence: CDR1 GEAIGNYY, CDR2 EKD. V shed 0 bases and J shed 0 bases, with 10 bases lying between them. Here the CDR3 DNA reads TGTGCCTGTGACACCATTGGCCGGCACACCGATAAACTCATCTTT. It is translated as CACDTIGRHTDKLIF.

This clone was found many times. With only one base between it and a far larger clone, this is likely a read error. Other DNA sequences within the sample encode an identical CDR3. The chain carries TRDV2 and TRDJ1; 12 bases align to TRDD3. The CDR3 covers 22 residues. CDR1 is GEAIGNYY, CDR2 EKD, per germline. The CDR3 nucleotides are TGTGCCTGCGACATTCTGGGGGATACGCGGGACCGCAAGGACGTTTACACCGATAAACTCATCTTT. It specifies CACDILGDTRDRKDVYTDKLIF.

A word on this clone: With a far larger clone one base away, a read error is the likely cause. The sample holds other DNA sequences that translate to the same CDR3. This rearrangement joins TRDV2 to TRDJ1, with D tentatively TRDD3 (5 bases). From germline, CDR1 is GEAIGNYY and CDR2 EKD. Between the trimmed V and J ends, which lost 4 bases and 0 bases, there was a span of 23 bases. The CDR3 covers 18 residues. The DNA of the CDR3 is TGTGCCTGTGAACCTCTAACCTTACTAGGGATCCACACCGATAAACTCATCTTT. Residues: CACEPLTLLGIHTDKLIF.

This clone was picked up a small number of times. The CDR3 DNA reads TGTGCCTGTGACAGTGTACTGGGGGACAACACCGATAAACTCATCTTT. Translating it yields CACDSVLGDNTDKLIF. The J gene is TRDJ1, the V gene TRDV2, with TRDD3 matching over 9 bases. V trimming: 2 bases; J trimming: 0 bases; junction bases outside the gene matches: 6. CDR3 length: 16 residues. CDR1 is GEAIGNYY, CDR2 EKD, per germline.

This clone was found a few times. A read error is the likely source, as a far larger clone sits one nucleotide away. The chain combines TRDV2 with TRDJ1; D is unresolved. Germline CDR1 reads GEAIGNYY; CDR2 reads EKD. The CDR3 contains 14 residues. The V end was cut by 1 base, the J end by 0 bases, with 8 bases between. The CDR3 nucleotides read TGTGCCTGTGACACACTTGAGAACACCGATAAACTCATCTTT. This encodes CACDTLENTDKLIF.

The chain uses TRDV1 and TRDJ1, with 13 bases fitting TRDD3. Per the germline V gene, CDR1 is TSWWSYY and CDR2 is QGS. V lost 1 base, J lost 2 bases, and 16 bases stayed unmatched. The CDR3 runs to 21 residues. Here the CDR3 reads CALGEPPRGPYWGIRTDKLIF. The CDR3 coding sequence is TGTGCTCTTGGGGAACCCCCCCGGGGCCCATACTGGGGGATACGGACCGATAAACTCATCTTT.

About this clone itself: A single base is all that separates this from a far larger clone, so a read error is likely. Distinct nucleotide sequences in the sample also encode this CDR3. V and J are TRDV2 and TRDJ1, with TRDD3 matching over 12 bases. The J segment lost 0 bases and the V segment lost 1 base, leaving 14 bases of the junction unmatched. Germline loops: CDR1 GEAIGNYY, CDR2 EKD. The CDR3 loop spans 20 amino acids. CDR3 region: CACDTINTGGYHLYTDKLIF. CDR3 DNA sequence: TGTGCCTGTGACACGATCAACACTGGGGGATACCACCTGTACACCGATAAACTCATCTTT.

Comment on this clone: A single base is all that separates this from a far larger clone, so a read error is likely. The chain carries TRDV2 and TRDJ3; TRDD3 matches at 8 bases. This CDR3 spans 19 amino acids. The germline V gene encodes CDR1 GEAIGNYY and CDR2 EKD. The CDR3 spells CARDTVGDTSSWDTRQMFF. The CDR3 DNA reads TGTGCCCGTGACACCGTAGGGGATACCAGCTCCTGGGACACCCGACAGATGTTTTTC.

Comments on this clone: The protein in TCRdb stems from a much larger clone and differs at residue 8 from this DNA's translation, likely a read error; here the protein is translated from the DNA. The chain's CDR3 is CACDPLLWDSTDKLIF. Here the CDR3 DNA reads TGTGCCTGTGACCCTTTGCTGTGGGATTCCACCGATAAACTCATCTTT. The chain links TRDV2 to TRDJ1; D might be TRDD3 (5 bases). V lost 3 bases and J 1 base, leaving 17 bases between the germline ends. Germline CDR1 reads GEAIGNYY; CDR2 reads EKD. The CDR3 spans 16 residues.